The 23 T cell receptor beta chains listed next were all sequenced from one sample in a study of T-cell reconstitution after alpha-beta-depleted transplantation in children. A library of TCRbeta sequences, prepared with unique molecular identifiers, was generated. TCRdb re-called the PCR reads with MiXCR, one entry per CDR3 protein. The sample lists 400,000 to 500,000 distinct CDR3 sequences, around 9.9% occurring once. The source material was PBMCs from the stem cell graft donor, sampled from the stem cell graft. All receptors derive from a human donor who donated a stem cell graft to a child with acute myeloid leukemia.

This clonotype was counted between two and nine times. The chain recombines TRBV28 with TRBJ2-4; 11 nucleotides align to TRBD2. V was pared by 6 bases and J by 6 bases, with 10 bases of the junction left unmatched. The germline CDR1 and CDR2 sequences are MDHEN and SYDVKM. This CDR3 spans 16 amino acids. CDR3 DNA: TGTGCCAGCAGGACCCTTAGCGGGAGGGATCGAAACATTCAGTACTTC. It encodes CASRTLSGRDRNIQYF. Full variable domain (rest looked up from reference TRBV28 and TRBJ2-4): DVKVTQSSRYLVKRTGEKVFLECVQDMDHENMFWYRQDPGLGLRLIYFSYDVKMKEKGDIPEGYSVSREKKERFSLILESASTNQTSMYLCASRTLSGRDRNIQYFGAGTRLSVL.

This clonotype was counted once. The chain employs TRBV11-1 and TRBJ1-5; D gene ambiguous. CDR1 and CDR2 (germline): SGHAT, FQDESV (reference sequence). The V gene lost 11 bases and the J gene lost 4 bases, with 15 bases spanning the gap. The CDR3 is 13 amino acids. The CDR3 nucleotides read TGTGCCTGCTGTTTAGCGGAGAATCAGCCCCAGCATTTT. Translating it yields CACCLAENQPQHF.

The chain employs TRBV11-2 and TRBJ1-1; 7 bases align to TRBD1. Trimming removed 3 bases from V and 0 bases from J; junction bases left unmatched: 16. Germline-derived CDR1 and CDR2 are SGHAT and FQNNGV. This CDR3 region has 19 residues. The chain's CDR3 is CASSLGFRGGVKMNTEAFF. CDR3 in DNA: TGTGCCAGCAGCTTGGGGTTTAGAGGGGGCGTGAAGATGAACACTGAAGCTTTCTTT.

The chain uses TRBV9 and TRBJ2-3; D is ambiguous. This CDR3 is built from 13 residues. In germline, CDR1 is SGDLS, CDR2 YYNGEE. V was trimmed by 0 bases and J by 5 bases, leaving 7 bases between them. CDR3 sequence: CASSVAFQDTQYF. CDR3 sequence (DNA): TGTGCCAGCAGCGTAGCCTTTCAAGATACGCAGTATTTT.

This clonotype has ten or more counts. J is TRBJ2-3 and V is TRBV7-8, with unresolved D. The ends were cut back, 5 bases at V and 6 bases at J, with 12 bases in the middle. The CDR3 consists of 13 residues. Germline loops: CDR1 SGHVS, CDR2 FQNEAQ. CDR3 loop: CASSPTIPDTQYF. CDR3 bases: TGTGCCAGCAGCCCGACCATCCCCGATACGCAGTATTTT. Together with reference TRBV7-8 and TRBJ2-3, the CDR3 gives the full variable domain: GAGVSQSPRYKVAKRGQDVALRCDPISGHVSLFWYQQALGQGPEFLTYFQNEAQLDKSGLPSDRFFAERPEGSVSTLKIQRTQQEDSAVYLCASSPTIPDTQYFGPGTRLTVL.

The chain couples TRBV11-1 to TRBJ2-1; 9 bases map to TRBD1. CDR3 size: 15 residues. CDR1 and CDR2 (germline): SGHAT, FQDESV (reference sequence). V was pared by 5 bases and J by 5 bases, with 7 bases of the junction left unmatched. CDR3 sequence reads: CASSRGQGWHNEQFF. CDR3 DNA sequence: TGTGCCAGCAGCCGGGGACAGGGATGGCACAATGAGCAGTTCTTC.

This clonotype appeared many times. The CDR3 DNA is TGTGCCAGCTCACCATGGAACACTGAAGCTTTCTTT. Translated, it gives CASSPWNTEAFF. This chain joins TRBV18 and TRBJ1-1; no firm D call. Trimming cost V 2 bases and J 1 base, with 2 bases left between them. Germline loops: CDR1 KGHSH, CDR2 LQKENI. The CDR3 is made up of 12 amino acids. Looking up the rest from reference TRBV18 and TRBJ1-1 gives the full variable domain: NAGVMQNPRHLVRRRGQEARLRCSPMKGHSHVYWYRQLPEEGLKFMVYLQKENIIDESGMPKERFSAEFPKEGPSILRIQQVVRGDSAAYFCASSPWNTEAFFGQGTRLTVV.

This clonotype was counted a few times. This chain links TRBV9 with TRBJ1-6; TRBD1 is a possible D gene (5 bases). Germline CDR1 and CDR2: SGDLS and YYNGEE. The CDR3 covers 14 residues. The V gene lost 2 bases and the J gene lost 8 bases, with 11 bases spanning the gap. The CDR3 nucleotides are TGTGCCAGCAGCGTGAGGGGTAGTGATTCACCCCTCCACTTT. It is translated as CASSVRGSDSPLHF.

There are many counts of this clonotype. The chain joins TRBV29-1 to TRBJ2-3, with TRBD1 matching over 7 bases. J gave up 0 bases and V 7 bases, and 7 bases lay outside the gene matches. CDR3 length: 14 residues. Germline V gives CDR1 SQVTM, CDR2 ANQGSEA. CDR3 amino acids: CSDDRQGSTDTQYF. DNA of the CDR3: TGCAGCGACGACAGACAGGGTAGCACAGATACGCAGTATTTT.

The J gene is TRBJ2-3, the V gene TRBV24-1, with D uncertain. The CDR3 length is 15 residues. V was pared by 2 bases and J by 6 bases, with 14 bases between. The germline CDR1 and CDR2 sequences are KGHDR and SFDVKD. The DNA of the CDR3 is TGTGCCACCAGTGATTCGTCAGCTTCCGGGGATACGCAGTATTTT. This gives the protein CATSDSSASGDTQYF.

As for this clonotype: The junction shows a germline mismatch at one end, possibly a read error. The genes are TRBV5-6 and TRBJ2-3, with a possible D match to TRBD1 (5 bases). This CDR3 region has 15 residues. Germline CDR1 reads SGHDT; CDR2 reads YYEEEE. The CDR3 spells CAGSPGQGLTDTQYF. The CDR3 coding sequence is TGTGCCGGCAGCCCCGGACAAGGTCTCACAGATACGCAGTATTTT. Based on the CDR3 plus reference TRBV5-6 and TRBJ2-3, the full variable domain is DAGVTQSPTHLIKTRGQQVTLRCSPKSGHDTVSWYQQALGQGPQFIFQYYEEEERQRGNFPDRFSGHQFPNYSSELNVNALLLGDSALYLCAGSPGQGLTDTQYFGPGTRLTVL.

V is TRBV20-1 and J is TRBJ2-7, with a possible D match to TRBD2 (8 bases). Germline V lookup: CDR1 DFQATT, CDR2 SNEGSKA (reference sequence). V gave up 2 bases and J gave up 4 bases, with 15 bases separating them. This CDR3 comprises 14 residues. CDR3 amino acids: CSARREGAGYEQYF. The CDR3 region has the DNA TGCAGTGCTAGACGGGAGGGGGCTGGTTACGAGCAGTACTTC.

The V call is TRBV7-3, the J call TRBJ1-1, with D possibly TRBD1 on 5 matching bases. Trimming shortened V by 5 bases and J by 3 bases, and 13 bases separated the two germline ends. This CDR3 contains 14 residues. Germline loops: CDR1 SGHTA, CDR2 FQGTGA. As DNA, the CDR3 is TGTGCCAGCAGCGCTGGGGGGGGTGACACTGAAGCTTTCTTT. This encodes CASSAGGGDTEAFF.

This clonotype has only a few counts. V gene TRBV7-2 combines with J gene TRBJ2-2, with D uncertain. The CDR3 covers 13 residues. The V and J ends lost 4 bases and 4 bases respectively, with 7 bases between them. The V gene's germline CDR1 is SGHTA and CDR2 FQGNSA. This chain's CDR3 is CASSSRPTGELFF. Here the CDR3 DNA reads TGTGCCAGCAGCTCCCGCCCCACCGGGGAGCTGTTTTTT.

This clonotype has more than one count but fewer than ten. This chain's CDR3 is CASSQGSTGNDQPQHF. Written as DNA, the CDR3 is TGCGCCAGCAGCCAAGGATCGACAGGGAACGATCAGCCCCAGCATTTT. The rearrangement joins TRBV4-1 to TRBJ1-5, with 7 bases matching TRBD1. Trimming at V came to 1 base and at J to 5 bases, leaving 8 bases not matched to a gene. Germline values: CDR1 MGHRA, CDR2 YSYEKL. This CDR3 contains 16 residues.

This clonotype was detected only a few times. DNA of the CDR3: TGTGCCAGCAGCAGGACGGTTCTTGGACAGGGGGAAAACATTCAGTACTTC. Amino acid sequence: CASSRTVLGQGENIQYF. J is TRBJ2-4 and V is TRBV5-5; TRBD1 matches at 10 bases. The CDR3 has 17 amino acids. Germline assignment: CDR1 SGHKS and CDR2 YYEKEE (reference sequence). The J segment lost 5 bases and the V segment lost 4 bases, leaving 12 bases of the junction unmatched.

The genes are TRBV7-8 and TRBJ2-1; D may be TRBD1 or TRBD2 (5 bases each). The V end was cut by 8 bases, the J end by 14 bases, with 22 bases between. Germline loops: CDR1 SGHVS, CDR2 FQNEAQ. CDR3 length: 13 amino acids. The CDR3 here is CASLPPQWGLEFF. The CDR3 DNA sequence: TGTGCCAGCTTACCACCCCAATGGGGGTTGGAGTTCTTC.

The chain employs TRBV5-5 and TRBJ1-1; D unresolved. CDR3 length: 13 residues. Germline assignment: CDR1 SGHKS and CDR2 YYEKEE (reference sequence). V was trimmed by 0 bases and J by 3 bases, leaving 6 bases between them. The CDR3 coding sequence is TGTGCCAGCAGCTTGGAACAGCACACTGAAGCTTTCTTT. This gives the protein CASSLEQHTEAFF.

This clonotype was detected many times. The chain joins TRBV20-1 to TRBJ1-1, with TRBD1 identical over 9 bases. There are 14 residues in the CDR3. Germline V CDR1 and CDR2: DFQATT, SNEGSKA (reference sequence). V was clipped by 0 bases and J by 5 bases; unmatched bases: 4. The CDR3: CSARDLDRGTEAFF. CDR3 DNA sequence: TGCAGTGCTAGAGATCTAGACAGGGGGACTGAAGCTTTCTTT.

This clonotype was seen many times. The CDR3 protein is CASSHGTGTEAFF. CDR3 bases: TGTGCCAGCAGCCACGGGACAGGCACTGAAGCTTTCTTT. The rearrangement joins TRBV11-2 to TRBJ1-1; TRBD1 aligns across 8 bases. The CDR3 loop spans 13 amino acids. CDR1 and CDR2 from the germline V gene are SGHAT and FQNNGV. V lost 5 bases, J lost 4 bases, and 3 bases stayed unmatched.

V is TRBV12-3 or TRBV12-4 and J is TRBJ2-7; 11 nucleotides match TRBD2. V lost 5 bases and J lost 6; bases outside the gene matches: 9. The CDR3 has 15 amino acids. CDR3 amino acids: CASSLLAGGVSEQYF. CDR3 sequence (DNA): TGTGCCAGCAGTCTATTAGCGGGAGGGGTAAGCGAGCAGTACTTC.

V is TRBV7-2 and J is TRBJ2-2, with D possibly matching TRBD2 (6 bases). CDR3 size: 15 residues. Between the trimmed V and J ends, which lost 4 bases and 1 base, there was a span of 10 bases. The germline V gene encodes CDR1 SGHTA and CDR2 FQGNSA. The CDR3 nucleotides are TGTGCCAGCAGCTCAGACGGGGGGAACACCGGGGAGCTGTTTTTT. Translating it yields CASSSDGGNTGELFF.

This clonotype was seen at least ten times. This sequence joins TRBV6-1 and TRBJ2-3; D ambiguous. The length of the CDR3 is 13 residues. V lost 4 bases and J 2 bases, leaving 7 bases between the germline ends. The germline V gene encodes CDR1 MNHNS and CDR2 SASEGT. Written as DNA, the CDR3 is TGTGCCAGCAGTGGAGCGAACACAGATACGCAGTATTTT. This translates into CASSGANTDTQYF.